This is a list of T cell receptor beta chains from one sample in a study of long-term antiretroviral therapy in people with HIV. Assay: immunoSEQ multiplex PCR; the TCRdb copy retains only in-frame clones and omits some. The sample holds 25,000 to 35,000 clones, more than 85% seen once. This sample comprised unsorted PBMCs, obtained around 5 years before starting antiretroviral therapy. The receptors originated from a man aged 50-60 years with HIV. The CDR3 runs from the conserved cysteine through the conserved F or W. The order of the fields is J gene, V gene, D gene, clone size, CDR3 protein, CDR3 DNA. A D gene is named only where the DNA matches it firmly. The size of a clone is reported for some rows only, either as once, few or many, or as a class for expanded clones.

>TRBJ1-2|TRBV2|TRBD1|-
CASSVQGGSGYTF
TGTGCCAGCAGTGTACAGGGGGGGAGCGGCTACACCTTC
>TRBJ2-7|TRBV7-2|-|-
CASSLNLGGPPYEQYF
TGTGCCAGCAGCTTAAATTTAGGGGGTCCCCCCTACGAGCAGTACTTC
>TRBJ1-1|TRBV7-9|TRBD1|-
CASSTQGDAQAFF
TGTGCCAGCAGCACTCAGGGGGATGCGCAAGCTTTCTTT
>TRBJ1-3|TRBV29-1|TRBD1|-
CSVGQGSGNTIYF
TGCAGCGTTGGACAGGGGTCTGGAAACACCATATATTTT
>TRBJ2-7|TRBV5-4|-|-
CASSFATYREQYF
TGTGCCAGCAGCTTCGCGACATACCGCGAGCAGTACTTC
>TRBJ2-7|TRBV18|-|-
CASSEQALGGLSEQYF
TGTGCCAGCTCAGAACAGGCCCTCGGTGGGCTAAGCGAGCAGTACTTC
>TRBJ2-3|TRBV11-2|TRBD2|-
CASSFQLAGGFGTQYF
TGTGCCAGCAGCTTTCAACTAGCGGGGGGGTTCGGTACGCAGTATTTT
>TRBJ2-2|TRBV19|TRBD2|-
CASSTSAHTGELFF
TGTGCCAGTTCGACTAGCGCCCACACCGGGGAGCTGTTTTTT
>TRBJ1-5|TRBV7-9|-|-
CASSLEGDQPQHF
TGTGCCAGCAGCTTGGAGGGAGATCAGCCCCAGCATTTT
>TRBJ2-5|TRBV6-1|TRBD1|-
CASSEVQTGSETQYF
TGTGCCAGCAGTGAAGTACAGACAGGGTCGGAGACCCAGTACTTC
>TRBJ2-1|TRBV7-3|TRBD2|-
CASSLRSKRGYNEQFF
TGTGCCAGCAGCCTACGGTCTAAGCGGGGTTACAATGAGCAGTTCTTC
>TRBJ2-7|TRBV5-8|-|once
CASSLVGTPLGF
TGTGCCAGCAGCTTAGTCGGGACTCCACTTGGCTTC
>TRBJ1-3|TRBV5-1|-|-
CASYDVAGASGNTIYF
TGCGCCAGCTATGATGTCGCGGGGGCAAGTGGAAACACCATATATTTT
>TRBJ2-3|TRBV7-3|-|few
CASSPQYTDTQYF
TGTGCCAGCAGCCCCCAATACACAGATACGCAGTATTTT
>TRBJ1-4|TRBV6-5|-|-
CASGPPGFREKLFF
TGTGCCAGCGGACCACCAGGGTTCCGGGAAAAACTGTTTTTT
>TRBJ1-5|TRBV6-1|-|medium-sized
CASSEILEPQHF
TGTGCCAGCAGTGAAATATTGGAGCCCCAGCATTTT
>TRBJ1-2|TRBV6-5|-|-
CASSWQGMGRGYTF
TGTGCCAGCAGTTGGCAGGGGATGGGGCGCGGCTACACCTTC
>TRBJ2-4|TRBV10-1|-|once
CASSGGTGAKNIQYF
TGCGCCAGCAGTGGCGGAACGGGAGCCAAAAACATTCAGTACTTC
>TRBJ1-6|TRBV6-5|TRBD1|-
CASSYSSQGGNSPLHF
TGTGCCAGCAGTTACTCGAGTCAGGGGGGTAATTCACCCCTCCACTTT
>TRBJ1-4|TRBV5-6|-|-
CASSLVLGTEDEKLFF
TGTGCCAGCAGCTTGGTACTCGGGACGGAGGATGAAAAACTGTTTTTT
>TRBJ2-3|TRBV5-1|-|-
CASSSGEVEATQYF
TGCGCCAGCAGCTCAGGGGAGGTAGAGGCTACGCAGTATTTT
>TRBJ1-2|TRBV7-2|TRBD1|-
CASTLSLLGGQVRGGYTF
TGTGCCAGCACCCTCTCGCTACTAGGGGGCCAGGTCCGTGGTGGCTACACCTTC
>TRBJ2-7|TRBV15|-|-
CATSSLAVGYEQYF
TGTGCCACCAGCAGCCTAGCTGTAGGCTACGAGCAGTACTTC
>TRBJ1-1|TRBV5-5|TRBD1|-
CASSLQGTGVEAFF
TGTGCCAGCAGCCTCCAGGGGACAGGGGTTGAGGCTTTCTTT
>TRBJ1-1|TRBV10-2|-|-
CASSGDRNTEAFF
TGCGCCAGCAGTGGCGACAGAAACACTGAAGCTTTCTTT
>TRBJ1-5|TRBV6-6|TRBD1|-
CASRRGLGNQPQHF
TGTGCCAGCCGCAGGGGGCTTGGCAATCAGCCCCAGCATTTT
>TRBJ1-1|TRBV5-1|-|-
CASSLFPQGDTEAFF
TGCGCCAGCAGCTTGTTCCCACAAGGGGACACTGAAGCTTTCTTT
>TRBJ2-7|TRBV4-2|-|-
CASSQEDHVRYYEQYF
TGTGCCAGCAGCCAGGAAGATCACGTTAGATACTACGAGCAGTACTTC
>TRBJ2-7|TRBV7-8|TRBD2|-
CASSLAEAGGPYEQYF
TGTGCCAGCAGCTTAGCGGAGGCGGGAGGGCCCTACGAGCAGTACTTC
>TRBJ1-1|TRBV10-3|TRBD1|-
CAISEGRTGPNTEAFF
TGTGCCATCAGTGAGGGAAGGACAGGGCCGAACACTGAAGCTTTCTTT
>TRBJ2-3|TRBV19|TRBD2|-
CASGERELGTDTQYF
TGTGCCAGTGGAGAGCGGGAGTTAGGGACAGATACGCAGTATTTT
>TRBJ1-2|TRBV6-1|-|-
CASSEPGSYGYTF
TGTGCCAGCAGTGAGCCAGGATCCTATGGCTACACCTTC
>TRBJ1-2|TRBV5-6|-|once
CASRMPGANYGYTF
TGTGCCAGCAGGATGCCGGGGGCTAACTATGGCTACACCTTC
>TRBJ1-1|TRBV21-1|-|-
CASIQINTGTGRGINTEAFF
TGTGCCAGCATCCAAATAAACACCGGGACAGGGCGAGGAATAAACACTGAAGCTTTCTTT
>TRBJ2-5|TRBV28|-|-
CASRGQETQYF
TGTGCCAGCAGGGGGCAAGAGACCCAGTACTTC
>TRBJ1-2|TRBV6-6|-|-
CASSYSSNGYTF
TGTGCCAGCAGTTACTCATCCAATGGCTACACCTTC
>TRBJ2-7|TRBV25-1|-|-
CASRPHGPSYEQYF
TGTGCCAGCAGGCCCCACGGACCGTCCTACGAGCAGTACTTC
>TRBJ1-1|TRBV5-1|-|-
CASSEYLNTEAFF
TGCGCCAGCAGCGAATACTTGAACACTGAAGCTTTCTTT
>TRBJ2-7|TRBV7-3|TRBD1|-
CASSAGQGVIYEQYF
TGTGCCAGCAGCGCGGGACAGGGGGTTATCTACGAGCAGTACTTC
>TRBJ2-4|TRBV7-8|-|-
CASSLVEGRLAKNIQYF
TGTGCCAGCAGCTTAGTTGAAGGCAGGTTAGCCAAAAACATTCAGTACTTC
>TRBJ1-2|TRBV30|-|-
CAWTRGVNYGYTF
TGTGCCTGGACGCGGGGGGTGAACTATGGCTACACCTTC
>TRBJ2-2|TRBV7-6|TRBD2|-
CASSKFTGGTGELFF
TGTGCCAGCAGCAAGTTCACGGGGGGTACCGGGGAGCTGTTTTTT
>TRBJ2-1|TRBV23-1|-|-
CASPSRLANNEQFF
TGCGCCAGCCCATCGCGGCTAGCGAACAATGAGCAGTTCTTC
>TRBJ1-3|TRBV5-1|-|-
CASSPVGSGNTIYF
TGCGCCAGCAGCCCGGTAGGCTCTGGAAACACCATATATTTT
>TRBJ2-7|TRBV9|-|-
CASSPGPPGEQYF
TGTGCCAGCAGCCCGGGTCCCCCGGGCGAGCAGTACTTC
>TRBJ1-2|TRBV5-4|-|-
CASSPPGRTDGYTF
TGTGCCAGCAGCCCTCCTGGGAGGACAGACGGCTACACCTTC